This T cell receptor (beta chain) was documented in a study of blood T cell repertoires in COVID-19. In the study overall: The analysed material was cDNA or gDNA that came from T cells, B-cell-depleted T cells, or PBMCs.

Unmatched junction bases numbered 5, after V lost 5 bases and J lost 5 bases. Germline CDR1 and CDR2: MNHEY and SVGAGI. This CDR3 has 14 amino acids. The authors' processing: From reference gene primer amplification, estimates of nucleated cell counts were derived. Assay used: immunoSEQ multiplex PCR; TCRdb lists only in-frame clones, some missing. The V and J calls and clone size were taken over from that table, and D and trimming were inferred from the DNA. This sample yields 200,000 to 250,000 clones, of which around 80% are seen a single time; approximately 1.9% belongs to the top ten. Specimen: peripheral blood. This chain connects TRBV6-5 to TRBJ2-5, with 10 bases fitting TRBD1. The clonotype was recovered from a woman of 80 years or more with acute or convalescent COVID-19. Here the CDR3 DNA reads TGTGCCAGCAGTAGTGACAGGGGGCGGGAGACCCAGTACTTC. It specifies CASSSDRGRETQYF.